The entry that follows covers one T cell receptor beta chain sequence. TCRdb fed the 5' RACE reads into MiXCR, producing one record per CDR3 protein. This table holds about 90,000 distinct CDR3 sequences, around 13% found once. The CDR3 has 12 residues. Germline V lookup: CDR1 SGHTA, CDR2 FQGNSA. Trimming removed 6 bases at V and 5 bases at J, with 8 bases between. This specimen comes from a study of T-cell memory formation after mild COVID-19. The receptor comes from an adult woman who had mild COVID-19 (a few samples of this study predate the infection). Cell type and time point are not known. Material: PBMCs or a T cell subset sorted from them (not recorded which). The chain employs TRBV7-2 and TRBJ2-1; D is undetermined. The CDR3 region is CASSGRHNEQFF. The CDR3 DNA reads TGTGCCAGCAGTGGACGGCACAATGAGCAGTTCTTC.